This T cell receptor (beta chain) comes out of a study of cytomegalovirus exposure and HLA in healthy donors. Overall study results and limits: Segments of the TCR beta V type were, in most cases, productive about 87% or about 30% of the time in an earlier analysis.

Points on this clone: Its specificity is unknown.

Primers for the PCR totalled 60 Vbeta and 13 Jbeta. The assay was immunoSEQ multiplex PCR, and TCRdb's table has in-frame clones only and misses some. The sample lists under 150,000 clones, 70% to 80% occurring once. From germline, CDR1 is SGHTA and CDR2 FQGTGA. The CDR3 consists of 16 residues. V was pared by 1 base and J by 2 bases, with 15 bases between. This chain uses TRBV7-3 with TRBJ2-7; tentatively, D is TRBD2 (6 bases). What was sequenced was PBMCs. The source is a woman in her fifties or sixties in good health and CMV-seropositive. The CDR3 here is CASSLMSGGAPYEQYF. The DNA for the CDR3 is TGTGCCAGCAGCTTAATGTCCGGCGGGGCCCCCTACGAGCAGTACTTC.